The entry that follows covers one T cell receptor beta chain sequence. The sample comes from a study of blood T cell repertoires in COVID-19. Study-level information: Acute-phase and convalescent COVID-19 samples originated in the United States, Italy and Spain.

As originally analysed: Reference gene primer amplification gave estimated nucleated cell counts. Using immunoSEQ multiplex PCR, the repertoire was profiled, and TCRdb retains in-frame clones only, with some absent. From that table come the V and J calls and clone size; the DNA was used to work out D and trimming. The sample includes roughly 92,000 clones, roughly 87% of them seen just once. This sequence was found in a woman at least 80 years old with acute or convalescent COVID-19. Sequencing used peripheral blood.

The CDR3, as DNA: TGTGCCAGCAGCCTGCCAGGGGGCGGCTCCTACGAGCAGTACTTC. Translating gives CASSLPGGGSYEQYF. The rearrangement joins TRBV7-6 to TRBJ2-7; 8 positions match TRBD1. V gave up 5 bases and J gave up 0 bases; unmatched junction bases: 6. Germline V CDR1 and CDR2: SGHVS, FNYEAQ. This CDR3 is built from 15 residues.